This T cell receptor (beta chain) was recorded in a study of T cell responses to AZD1222 COVID-19 vaccine. Across the whole study: Pooled samples include second doses given at about 4 or 12 weeks. Points from the study as a whole: Most donors were white British and more were female, and clonal diversity was possibly underestimated. CD4 TCRs covered the whole spike, strongest at regions 160-218 and 743-854. The number of AZD1222 recipients seropositive at baseline was only five or six.

The data were produced by immunoSEQ multiplex PCR, yet TCRdb's version contains in-frame clones alone and is incomplete. Of around 130,000 clones in the sample, over 90% were seen once. Regarding this clone: Its matching antigen is unknown.

The CDR3 runs to 13 residues. The germline gives CDR1 GTSNPN, CDR2 SVGIG (reference sequence). The V gene end was trimmed by 8 bases and the J gene end by 1 base; junction bases not matched to a gene: 8. The clonotype was recovered from an adult in good health. The sample in question was peripheral blood, obtained on day 0 of AZD1222 vaccination. The rearrangement links TRBV30 to TRBJ2-7; TRBD1 matches 7 bases. As DNA, the CDR3 is TGTGCCGGGGTGACAGGGACATCCTACGAGCAGTACTTC. Its protein is CAGVTGTSYEQYF.